Listed here are 20 T cell receptor beta chains from one sample, sequenced in a study of T cell responses to AZD1222 COVID-19 vaccine. Assay used: immunoSEQ multiplex PCR; TCRdb lists only in-frame clones, some missing. The table includes some 160,000 clones, under 95% detected once. The sequences come from peripheral blood, collected 28 days after the second AZD1222 dose. The receptor set was obtained from an adult who received the AZD1222 COVID-19 vaccine.

This chain links TRBV15 with TRBJ1-4; D is uncertain. There are 14 residues in the CDR3. The V end lost 5 bases, the J end lost 4 bases, and 11 bases lay between the germline ends. Germline V gene lookup returns CDR1 LNHNV and CDR2 YYDKDF (reference sequence). The CDR3 DNA follows: TGTGCCACCAGCGCCCGCCTATTTAATGAAAAACTGTTTTTT. Residues: CATSARLFNEKLFF.

This chain joins TRBV15 and TRBJ1-4; D uncertain. Deletions cut 3 bases from V and 5 bases from J, with 7 bases between. CDR3 length equals 13 residues. Germline V lookup: CDR1 LNHNV, CDR2 YYDKDF (reference sequence). The CDR3 DNA is TGTGCCACCAGCAGGAGCAGCAATGAAAAACTGTTTTTT. Translated, it gives CATSRSSNEKLFF. The complete variable domain, with remaining parts taken from reference TRBV15 and TRBJ1-4, reads DAMVIQNPRYQVTQFGKPVTLSCSQTLNHNVMYWYQQKSSQAPKLLFHYYDKDFNNEADTPDNFQSRRPNTSFCFLDIRSPGLGDTAMYLCATSRSSNEKLFFGSGTQLSVL.

The V call is TRBV19, the J call TRBJ1-6; D not certain. CDR1 LNHDA and CDR2 SQIVND come from the germline V gene (reference sequence). The CDR3 contains 14 residues. Trimming removed 6 bases at V and 0 bases at J, with 6 bases between. This CDR3 reads CASRPSSYNSPLHF. Here the CDR3 DNA reads TGTGCCAGTAGACCGAGCTCCTATAATTCACCCCTCCACTTT. Full variable domain (outside the CDR3, taken from reference TRBV19 and TRBJ1-6): DGGITQSPKYLFRKEGQNVTLSCEQNLNHDAMYWYRQDPGQGLRLIYYSQIVNDFQKGDIAEGYSVSREKKESFPLTVTSAQKNPTAFYLCASRPSSYNSPLHFGNGTRLTVT.

The gene calls are TRBV2 and TRBJ1-2, with 9 bases matching TRBD1. This CDR3 comprises 16 residues. Unmatched junction bases numbered 12, after V lost 5 bases and J lost 5 bases. Germline values: CDR1 SNHLY, CDR2 FYNNEI. CDR3 amino acids: CASSYTGQGKGYGYTF. CDR3 DNA sequence: TGTGCCAGCAGTTATACGGGACAGGGTAAGGGGTATGGCTACACCTTC.

The chain uses TRBV25-1 and TRBJ1-1; 10 positions agree with TRBD1. The germline gives CDR1 MGHDK, CDR2 SYGVNS. This CDR3 spans 16 amino acids. V was pared by 7 bases and J by 2 bases, with 10 bases of the junction left unmatched. The CDR3 bases are TGTGCCAGCACAAGGAAAAGGGACAGGGGAAACACTGAAGCTTTCTTT. Its protein is CASTRKRDRGNTEAFF.

V gene TRBV6-5 combines with J gene TRBJ1-1, with 10 bases that match TRBD1. Per germline, CDR1 MNHEY and CDR2 SVGAGI. The CDR3 is made up of 15 amino acids. J gave up 8 bases and V 0 bases, and 6 bases lay outside the gene matches. The CDR3 spells CASSYSTGGRREAFF. The CDR3 DNA sequence: TGTGCCAGCAGTTACTCGACAGGGGGCAGGCGAGAAGCTTTCTTT.

The J gene is TRBJ1-3, the V gene TRBV6-5, with D perhaps matching TRBD1 (6 bases). V lost 0 bases to trimming and J lost 2 bases, with 8 bases between them. Germline lookup yields CDR1 MNHEY and CDR2 SVGAGI. There are 15 residues in the CDR3. The CDR3 bases are TGTGCCAGCAGTTACTCGAAGGGGGCTGGAAACACCATATATTTT. Translation: CASSYSKGAGNTIYF.

The CDR3 DNA follows: TGTGCCAGTACACCGGGACAGGGTAACTATGGCTACACCTTC. This translates into CASTPGQGNYGYTF. The rearrangement links TRBV19 to TRBJ1-2; 9 nucleotides align to TRBD1. CDR3 length: 14 amino acids. Trimming at V came to 7 bases and at J to 1 base, leaving 4 bases not matched to a gene. Germline CDR1 is LNHDA and CDR2 is SQIVND (reference sequence).

This clone was found once. V usage is TRBV4-1 and J usage is TRBJ1-6, with D possibly being TRBD1 (5 bases). The V gene lost 3 bases and the J gene lost 11 bases, with 11 bases spanning the gap. Germline assignment: CDR1 MGHRA and CDR2 YSYEKL. This CDR3 has 13 residues. Written as DNA, the CDR3 is TGCGCCAGCAGCCACGCAGGGATCCCACCCCTCCACTTT. Residues: CASSHAGIPPLHF.

The rearrangement uses TRBV30 and TRBJ2-1, with 7 bases fitting TRBD1. Germline V gene sequence: CDR1 GTSNPN, CDR2 SVGIG (reference sequence). Trimming cost V 0 bases and J 4 bases; bases outside gene matches: 6. This CDR3 has 15 residues. DNA of the CDR3: TGTGCCTGGAGTGTACAGGGACAGAGTTACAATGAGCAGTTCTTC. This gives the protein CAWSVQGQSYNEQFF.

In DNA, the CDR3 is TGTGCCAGCAGCTTAGAAGCAACTAATGAAAAACTGTTTTTT. Residues: CASSLEATNEKLFF. The rearrangement uses TRBV7-8 and TRBJ1-4; D ambiguous. V dropped 1 base and J dropped 0 bases, with 3 bases sitting between them. Germline CDR1 and CDR2: SGHVS and FQNEAQ. This CDR3 has 14 amino acids.

The J gene is TRBJ2-1, the V gene TRBV10-3, with D tentatively TRBD2 (6 bases). The V gene's germline CDR1 is ENHRY and CDR2 SYGVKD. The CDR3 length is 14 residues. V lost 11 bases, J lost 7 bases, and 21 bases lay in between. The CDR3 nucleotides are TGTGCCTCCGGCGGGGCAGGGCGAAGGAATGAGCAGTTCTTC. It encodes CASGGAGRRNEQFF.

The V call is TRBV19, the J call TRBJ1-1; TRBD1 aligns across 7 bases. Germline V lookup: CDR1 LNHDA, CDR2 SQIVND (reference sequence). The ends lost 5 bases at V and 1 base at J; junction bases unmatched: 13. CDR3 length: 17 residues. The CDR3 DNA is TGTGCCAGTAGTTCCTCCGATTTAAGGGGGCCGAACACTGAAGCTTTCTTT. Amino acid sequence: CASSSSDLRGPNTEAFF.

V is TRBV6-1 and J is TRBJ1-2; D unresolved. Germline V gene sequence: CDR1 MNHNS, CDR2 SASEGT. The CDR3 runs 13 residues. Trimming removed 1 base at V and 3 bases at J, with 6 bases between. The CDR3 sequence: CASSEVGDYGYTF. In DNA form, the CDR3 reads TGTGCCAGCAGTGAAGTTGGTGACTATGGCTACACCTTC.

The CDR3 protein is CASSSGGTGANVLTF. The DNA of the CDR3 is TGTGCCAGCAGTTCTGGAGGGACTGGGGCCAACGTCCTGACTTTC. The chain links TRBV28 to TRBJ2-6; a weak D match, TRBD2 (6 bases). V gave up 4 bases and J gave up 2 bases, with 9 bases separating them. Looked up from germline, CDR1 is MDHEN and CDR2 is SYDVKM. The CDR3 length is 15 residues.

This clone showed up just a few times. This rearrangement joins TRBV4-1 to TRBJ2-5; TRBD2 matches at 9 bases. Germline V gene sequence: CDR1 MGHRA, CDR2 YSYEKL. Trimming took 4 bases from V and 3 from J; bases not matched to a gene: 9. The CDR3 contains 16 residues. The DNA for the CDR3 is TGCGCCAGCAGCCCAAAATGGGGCGGGAGGGAAGAGACCCAGTACTTC. This translates into CASSPKWGGREETQYF.

The chain recombines TRBV19 with TRBJ1-6, with a possible D match to TRBD1 (6 bases). Germline loops: CDR1 LNHDA, CDR2 SQIVND (reference sequence). With 4 bases removed from V and 9 bases from J, the gap between germline ends came to 16 bases. The CDR3 spans 15 residues. CDR3 in DNA: TGTGCCAGTAGTAATTTCGACGGAGGGGGTTCACCCCTCCACTTT. It is translated as CASSNFDGGGSPLHF.

The chain carries TRBV4-2 and TRBJ2-7, with D unclear. The CDR3 spans 17 residues. Per the germline V gene, CDR1 is LGHNA and CDR2 is YNFKEQ. Trimming shortened V by 0 bases and J by 2 bases, and 17 bases separated the two germline ends. CDR3 loop: CASSQDMASSPTYEQYF. CDR3 nucleotide sequence: TGTGCCAGCAGCCAAGATATGGCATCTTCGCCAACCTACGAGCAGTACTTC.

V is TRBV5-1 and J is TRBJ2-5, with 11 bases aligning to TRBD1. V trimming: 2 bases; J trimming: 3 bases; junction bases outside the gene matches: 9. Germline CDR1 is SGHRS and CDR2 is YFSETQ. There are 17 residues in the CDR3. The CDR3: CASSLAPGQGAEETQYF. DNA for the CDR3: TGCGCCAGCAGCTTAGCCCCCGGACAGGGGGCTGAAGAGACCCAGTACTTC.

J is TRBJ2-3 and V is TRBV7-6, with 13 bases fitting TRBD2. This CDR3 spans 18 amino acids. Trimming took 1 base from V and 1 from J; bases not matched to a gene: 5. Germline V lookup: CDR1 SGHVS, CDR2 FNYEAQ. CDR3 coding DNA: TGTGCCAGCAGCTTAGTCACTAGCGGGGGGGCCGGCACAGATACGCAGTATTTT. Its protein product is CASSLVTSGGAGTDTQYF.